This T cell receptor beta chain was identified during a study of blood T cells in healthy people across ages. Study-wide findings and caveats: Long-lived donors carried more naive CD4+ cells and greater diversity than aged donors.

PCR was performed a second time for 7 to 11 cycles using a sample-barcoded 5' primer and a J-beta primer mix. TCRdb fed the 5' RACE reads into MiXCR, producing one record per CDR3 protein. The data show about 1.1 million distinct CDR3 sequences, more than 30% seen once. Isolating PBMCs gave at least 6 million of these cells per sample. As for this clonotype: The antigen remains unidentified.

This CDR3 is 14 amino acids long. Trimming shortened V by 6 bases and J by 3 bases, and 12 bases separated the two germline ends. The germline V gene has CDR1 DFQATT and CDR2 SNEGSKA (reference sequence). The chain has TRBV20-1 and TRBJ1-6; perhaps TRBD1 as D (5 bases). This TCR was sampled from a young man in good health. The sample taken for sequencing was blood. In nucleotides, the CDR3 is TGCAGTGCGCGCCAGGGAATCTATAATTCACCCCTCCACTTT. It specifies CSARQGIYNSPLHF.